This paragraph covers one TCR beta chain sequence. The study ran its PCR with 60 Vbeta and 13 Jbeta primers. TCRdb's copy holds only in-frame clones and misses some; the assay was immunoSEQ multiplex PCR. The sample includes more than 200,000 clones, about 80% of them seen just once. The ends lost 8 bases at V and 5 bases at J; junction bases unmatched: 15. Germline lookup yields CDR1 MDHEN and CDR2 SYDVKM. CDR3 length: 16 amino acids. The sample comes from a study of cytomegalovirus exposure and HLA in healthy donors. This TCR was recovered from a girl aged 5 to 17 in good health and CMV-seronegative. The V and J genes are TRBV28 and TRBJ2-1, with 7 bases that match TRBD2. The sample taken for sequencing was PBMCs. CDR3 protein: CASRPVGGRSNNEQFF. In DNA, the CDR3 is TGTGCCAGCCGACCCGTGGGGGGGAGGTCCAACAATGAGCAGTTCTTC.